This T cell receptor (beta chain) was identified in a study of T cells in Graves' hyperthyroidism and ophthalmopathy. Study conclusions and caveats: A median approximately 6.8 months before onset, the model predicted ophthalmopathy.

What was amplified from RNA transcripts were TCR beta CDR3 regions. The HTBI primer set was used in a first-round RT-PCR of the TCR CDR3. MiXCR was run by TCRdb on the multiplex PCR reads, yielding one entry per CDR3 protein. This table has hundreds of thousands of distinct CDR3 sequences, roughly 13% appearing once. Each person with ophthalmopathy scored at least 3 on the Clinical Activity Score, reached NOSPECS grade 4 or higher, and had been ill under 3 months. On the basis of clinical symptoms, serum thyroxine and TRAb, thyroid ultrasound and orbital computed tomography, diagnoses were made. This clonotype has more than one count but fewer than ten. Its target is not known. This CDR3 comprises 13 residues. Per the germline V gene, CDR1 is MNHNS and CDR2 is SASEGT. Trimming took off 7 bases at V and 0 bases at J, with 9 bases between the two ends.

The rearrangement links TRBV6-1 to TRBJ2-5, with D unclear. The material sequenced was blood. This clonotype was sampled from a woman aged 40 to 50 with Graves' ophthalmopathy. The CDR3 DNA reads TGTGCCAGCATGTGGGTCAACCAAGAGACCCAGTACTTC. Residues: CASMWVNQETQYF.